This is a list of T cell receptor beta chains from one sample in a study. TCRdb independently ran MiXCR on the 5' RACE reads; one entry per CDR3 protein. The table has around 55,000 distinct CDR3 sequences, less than 25% seen once. The sequencing sample was made of tumor-infiltrating Tregs sorted from the breast tumor. The receptors come from a female donor with breast cancer. CDR3s include the opening cysteine and the closing phenylalanine or tryptophan. The D gene is left open where the match is weak. Clone size is not always given. Where it is, it says once, few, many or a class for expanded clones.

D: -
V: TRBV6-1
J: TRBJ2-1
size: -
DNA: TGTGCCAGCAGTGACTACACCAATGAGCAGTTCTTC
CDR3: CASSDYTNEQFF

D: -
V: TRBV12-3/TRBV12-4
J: TRBJ1-5
size: -
DNA: TGTGCCAGCAGTTCCGACCAGGGCAATCAGCCCCAGCATTTT
CDR3: CASSSDQGNQPQHF

D: -
V: TRBV27
J: TRBJ1-5
size: few
DNA: TGTGCCAGCAGTTTCAGACGCCACAATCAGCCCCAGCATTTT
CDR3: CASSFRRHNQPQHF

D: -
V: TRBV4-1
J: TRBJ2-7
size: once
DNA: TGCGCCAGCAGCCAAGCCGGGACGAGGGAGCAGTACTTC
CDR3: CASSQAGTREQYF

D: -
V: TRBV4-1
J: TRBJ2-3
size: few
DNA: TGCGCCAGCAGCCAACAGACTTATAGCACAGATACGCAGTATTTT
CDR3: CASSQQTYSTDTQYF

D: -
V: TRBV6-6
J: TRBJ1-5
size: few
DNA: TGTGCCAGCAGTGGGCCTGATCAGCCCCAGCATTTT
CDR3: CASSGPDQPQHF

D: -
V: TRBV5-1
J: TRBJ1-1
size: -
DNA: TGCGCCAGCAGAATCGGGGCAAGGAACGAAAACACTAAAGCTTTCTTT
CDR3: CASRIGARNENTKAFF

D: -
V: TRBV12-3/TRBV12-4
J: TRBJ2-7
size: many
DNA: TGTGCCAGCAGTTTGAACGTCGGATACGAGCAGTACTTC
CDR3: CASSLNVGYEQYF

D: TRBD2
V: TRBV6-1
J: TRBJ2-7
size: -
DNA: TGTGCCAGCACGACGGGGGGGCTATACTCCTACGAGCAGTACTTC
CDR3: CASTTGGLYSYEQYF

D: -
V: TRBV12-3/TRBV12-4
J: TRBJ2-1
size: -
DNA: TGTGCCAGCAGTACCCATGGTCAGGGGTTCTTAAACAGCTCCTACAATGAGCAGTTCTTC
CDR3: CASSTHGQGFLNSSYNEQFF

D: -
V: TRBV3-1
J: TRBJ2-3
size: few
DNA: TGTGCCAGCAGCCCGCAGACTAGCACAGATACGCAGTATTTT
CDR3: CASSPQTSTDTQYF

D: -
V: TRBV3-1
J: TRBJ2-1
size: -
DNA: TGTGCCAGCAGCCAAGGAACGGGAGTCGGTGAGCAGTTCTTC
CDR3: CASSQGTGVGEQFF

D: -
V: TRBV18
J: TRBJ2-5
size: -
DNA: TGTGCCAGCCCGAAGCTCGGTGGGGAGACCCAGTACTTC
CDR3: CASPKLGGETQYF

D: -
V: TRBV5-6
J: TRBJ2-5
size: once
DNA: TGTGCCAGCAGCCTCGGGACGTGGGGTCAAGAGACCCAGCACTTC
CDR3: CASSLGTWGQETQHF

D: TRBD1
V: TRBV11-3
J: TRBJ1-6
size: -
DNA: TGTGCCAGCAGCCCGACAGGGGAATCTTCACCCCTCCACTTT
CDR3: CASSPTGESSPLHF

D: TRBD2
V: TRBV12-3/TRBV12-4
J: TRBJ2-7
size: -
DNA: TGTGCCAGCAGTGAGGGACTAAGCTACGAGCAGTACTTC
CDR3: CASSEGLSYEQYF

D: -
V: TRBV25-1
J: TRBJ2-7
size: few
DNA: TGTGCCAGCAGTGGGGGACCATCAGGGATTTCGGACGAGCAGTACTTC
CDR3: CASSGGPSGISDEQYF

D: TRBD2
V: TRBV20-1
J: TRBJ2-1
size: many
DNA: TGCAGTGCTAGTGACCGACTAGCCGAGCAGTTCTTC
CDR3: CSASDRLAEQFF

D: -
V: TRBV4-2
J: TRBJ1-5
size: few
DNA: TGTGCCAGCAGCCAAGCGACGGCGGGTAGCAATCAGCCCCAGCATTTT
CDR3: CASSQATAGSNQPQHF

D: -
V: TRBV2
J: TRBJ1-1
size: -
DNA: TGTGCCAGCAGGAGTGGACAGTGGAACACTGAAGCTTTCTTT
CDR3: CASRSGQWNTEAFF

D: TRBD1
V: TRBV5-1
J: TRBJ2-5
size: -
DNA: TGCGCCAGCAGCTTAAGACAGGGAAAAGAGACCCAGTACTTC
CDR3: CASSLRQGKETQYF

D: -
V: TRBV7-6
J: TRBJ2-3
size: many
DNA: TGTGCCAGCAGCTTAACAGATACGCAGTATTTT
CDR3: CASSLTDTQYF

D: TRBD1
V: TRBV20-1
J: TRBJ2-5
size: many
DNA: TGCAGTGCTCCTGGGACAGGGCAAGAGACCCAGTACTTC
CDR3: CSAPGTGQETQYF

D: -
V: TRBV5-1
J: TRBJ2-7
size: -
DNA: TGCGCCAGCAGCTTGGAGGGCGAGCAGTACTTC
CDR3: CASSLEGEQYF

D: -
V: TRBV5-1
J: TRBJ2-2
size: -
DNA: TGCGCCAGCGCTCTCAGGGCGGACACCGGGGAGCTGTTTTTT
CDR3: CASALRADTGELFF

D: TRBD1
V: TRBV30
J: TRBJ2-1
size: -
DNA: TGTGCCTGGGTTCCCCGGGACAGCGTCTACAATGAGCAGTTCTTC
CDR3: CAWVPRDSVYNEQFF

D: -
V: TRBV24-1
J: TRBJ1-1
size: -
DNA: TGTGCCACCACCCCGGGACGGGGGAACACTGAAGCTTTCTTT
CDR3: CATTPGRGNTEAFF

D: -
V: TRBV12-3/TRBV12-4
J: TRBJ2-2
size: few
DNA: TGTGCCAGCAGTCGACAGGTTGCCGGGGAGCTGTTTTTT
CDR3: CASSRQVAGELFF

D: -
V: TRBV12-3/TRBV12-4
J: TRBJ2-1
size: -
DNA: TGTGCCAGCAGGGGGGACCACTACAATGAGCAGTTCTTC
CDR3: CASRGDHYNEQFF

D: TRBD1
V: TRBV7-9
J: TRBJ1-4
size: few
DNA: TGTGCCAGCAGCCGCGCAGGGGGCGCGAATGAAAAACTGTTTTTT
CDR3: CASSRAGGANEKLFF

D: -
V: TRBV3-1
J: TRBJ1-5
size: -
DNA: TGTGCCAGCAGCCAGGGGGCCGAGAGCAATCAGCCCCAGCATTTT
CDR3: CASSQGAESNQPQHF

D: -
V: TRBV7-3
J: TRBJ2-2
size: -
DNA: TGTGCCAGCAGCCCCAAGCGAGGCGGGGAGCTGTTTTTT
CDR3: CASSPKRGGELFF

D: TRBD1
V: TRBV6-6
J: TRBJ1-5
size: few
DNA: TGTGCCAGCAGTAGGGACAGGGGTAATCAGCCCCAGCATTTT
CDR3: CASSRDRGNQPQHF

D: TRBD1
V: TRBV19
J: TRBJ2-1
size: -
DNA: TGTGCCAGACGGGGACAGCACCTCAATGAGCAGTTCTTC
CDR3: CARRGQHLNEQFF

D: -
V: TRBV5-4
J: TRBJ2-5
size: few
DNA: TGTGCCAGCAGCAGGGGTGGTTACCAAGAGACCCAGTACTTC
CDR3: CASSRGGYQETQYF

D: -
V: TRBV2
J: TRBJ1-5
size: -
DNA: TGTGCCAGCAGGCAGGGTGGTCAGCCCCAGCATTTT
CDR3: CASRQGGQPQHF

D: TRBD1
V: TRBV20-1
J: TRBJ1-2
size: -
DNA: TGCAGTGCTACAGATGACAGGGTGGCTTATGGCTACACCTTC
CDR3: CSATDDRVAYGYTF

D: TRBD1
V: TRBV10-1
J: TRBJ1-2
size: few
DNA: TGCGCCAGCAGACACACAGGGGGCTATGGCTACACCTTC
CDR3: CASRHTGGYGYTF

D: TRBD2
V: TRBV29-1
J: TRBJ2-5
size: many
DNA: TGCAGCTCGACCGGGACTAGCGGGGTTCGAGAGACCCAGTACTTC
CDR3: CSSTGTSGVRETQYF

D: -
V: TRBV5-1
J: TRBJ2-3
size: many
DNA: TGCGCCAGCAGCTTGGGCGGCAGTACCCCAGATACGCAGTATTTT
CDR3: CASSLGGSTPDTQYF

D: TRBD2
V: TRBV5-1
J: TRBJ2-7
size: few
DNA: TGCGCCAGCAGGGCTAGCGGGAGGAGGGAGCAGTACTTC
CDR3: CASRASGRREQYF

D: -
V: TRBV6-2/TRBV6-3
J: TRBJ1-6
size: many
DNA: TGTGCCAGCAGTTCTGCAGGATCCTATAATTCACCCCTCCACTTT
CDR3: CASSSAGSYNSPLHF

D: TRBD2
V: TRBV4-1
J: TRBJ2-5
size: -
DNA: TGCGCCAGCAGCCATCCCGGACTAGCGGGAGGGCCAGGGCAAGAGACCCAGTACTTC
CDR3: CASSHPGLAGGPGQETQYF

D: -
V: TRBV7-9
J: TRBJ1-4
size: few
DNA: TGTGCCAGCTCCGACTTAAGGGTGAACGAAAAACTGTTTTTT
CDR3: CASSDLRVNEKLFF

D: TRBD1
V: TRBV12-3/TRBV12-4
J: TRBJ2-2
size: -
DNA: TGTGCCAGCATCACAGGGGTATTGCCCGGGGAGCTGTTTTTT
CDR3: CASITGVLPGELFF

D: TRBD2
V: TRBV4-3
J: TRBJ2-3
size: medium-sized
DNA: TGCGCCAGCAGCCAATTGGGACTAGCGGGAGCGGGAGATACGCAGTATTTT
CDR3: CASSQLGLAGAGDTQYF

D: -
V: TRBV7-2
J: TRBJ1-3
size: once
DNA: TGTGCCAGCAGCTTATCGTGGCAGGGTCAAAACACCATATATTTT
CDR3: CASSLSWQGQNTIYF

D: -
V: TRBV12-3/TRBV12-4
J: TRBJ2-1
size: few
DNA: TGTGCCAGCAGCTTGGGTAGGACGTCCTACAATGAGCAGTTCTTC
CDR3: CASSLGRTSYNEQFF

D: TRBD2
V: TRBV6-5
J: TRBJ2-2
size: -
DNA: TGTGCCAGCAGTCCCGAATCGACTAGCGGGAGTACCGGGGAGCTGTTTTTT
CDR3: CASSPESTSGSTGELFF

D: TRBD1
V: TRBV6-1
J: TRBJ2-2
size: -
DNA: TGTGCCAGCAGTGGTCGTACAGGGGGAAGGGTGCTCTCTGGGGAGCTGTTTTTT
CDR3: CASSGRTGGRVLSGELFF

D: -
V: TRBV4-1
J: TRBJ1-2
size: many
DNA: TGCGCCAGCAGCCAAGCCCAAGGGGCGAGGGGCTACACCTTC
CDR3: CASSQAQGARGYTF

D: -
V: TRBV4-2
J: TRBJ2-5
size: -
DNA: TGTGCCAGCACCCGCGGAGGGGCGGACGAGACCCAGTACTTC
CDR3: CASTRGGADETQYF

D: -
V: TRBV12-3/TRBV12-4
J: TRBJ1-5
size: many
DNA: TGTGCCAGCATCCTAGGGGGTAGCGGCAATCAGCCCCAGCATTTT
CDR3: CASILGGSGNQPQHF

D: TRBD1
V: TRBV2
J: TRBJ1-2
size: few
DNA: TGTGCCAGCAGGCCCGGGACAGTAACTTATGGCTACACCTTC
CDR3: CASRPGTVTYGYTF

D: TRBD2
V: TRBV10-3
J: TRBJ2-1
size: -
DNA: TGTGCCACCCTTCCCGGGGCACTAGCGAATGAGCAGTTCTTC
CDR3: CATLPGALANEQFF

D: -
V: TRBV11-2
J: TRBJ2-3
size: many
DNA: TGTGCCAGCAGCTTCGGTACAGATACGCAGTATTTT
CDR3: CASSFGTDTQYF

D: TRBD1
V: TRBV29-1
J: TRBJ2-7
size: -
DNA: TGCAGCGTGGAAGGACAGGGCTACGAGCAGTACTTC
CDR3: CSVEGQGYEQYF

D: -
V: TRBV24-1
J: TRBJ1-6
size: -
DNA: TGTGCCACCAGTGCCGGACAGAATAATTCACCCCTCCACTTT
CDR3: CATSAGQNNSPLHF

D: -
V: TRBV3-1
J: TRBJ1-2
size: few
DNA: TGTGCCAGCAGCCAAACAGGGTTAGGTGGCTACACCTTC
CDR3: CASSQTGLGGYTF